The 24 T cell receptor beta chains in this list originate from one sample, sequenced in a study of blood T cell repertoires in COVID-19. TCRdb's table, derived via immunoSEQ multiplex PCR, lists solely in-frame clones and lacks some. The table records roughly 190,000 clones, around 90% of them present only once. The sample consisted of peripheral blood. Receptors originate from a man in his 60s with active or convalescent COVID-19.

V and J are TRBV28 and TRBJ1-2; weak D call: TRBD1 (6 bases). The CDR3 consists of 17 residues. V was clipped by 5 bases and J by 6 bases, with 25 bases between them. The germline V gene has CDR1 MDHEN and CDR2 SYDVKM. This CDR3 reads CASSPVGGRKSFDGYTF. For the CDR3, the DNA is TGTGCCAGCAGTCCTGTGGGGGGGCGCAAGAGCTTTGATGGCTACACCTTC.

The CDR3 here is CATTYRVENSPLHF. The DNA for the CDR3 is TGTGCCACGACCTACAGGGTCGAGAATTCACCCCTCCACTTT. The chain couples TRBV6-5 to TRBJ1-6, with D possibly matching TRBD1 (6 bases). V was pared by 10 bases and J by 7 bases, with 17 bases between. Looked up from germline, CDR1 is MNHEY and CDR2 is SVGAGI. The CDR3 has 14 amino acids.

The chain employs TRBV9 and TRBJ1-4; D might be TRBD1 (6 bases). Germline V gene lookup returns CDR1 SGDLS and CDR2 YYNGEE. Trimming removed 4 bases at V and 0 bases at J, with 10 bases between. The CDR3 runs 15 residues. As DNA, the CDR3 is TGTGCCAGCAGCAGTCAGGGGACAACTAATGAAAAACTGTTTTTT. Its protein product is CASSSQGTTNEKLFF. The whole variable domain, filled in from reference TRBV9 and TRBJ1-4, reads DSGVTQTPKHLITATGQRVTLRCSPRSGDLSVYWYQQSLDQGLQFLIQYYNGEERAKGNILERFSAQQFPDLHSELNLSSLELGDSALYFCASSSQGTTNEKLFFGSGTQLSVL.

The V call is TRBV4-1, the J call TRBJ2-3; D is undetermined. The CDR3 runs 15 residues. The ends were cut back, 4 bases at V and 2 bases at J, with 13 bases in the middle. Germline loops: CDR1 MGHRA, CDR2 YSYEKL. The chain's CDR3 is CASSPLYGNTDTQYF. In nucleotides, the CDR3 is TGCGCCAGCAGCCCTCTTTACGGTAACACAGATACGCAGTATTTT.

In DNA, the CDR3 is TGTGCCAGCAGCTTGGGGACACAACCTACCCCGTACTTC. It specifies CASSLGTQPTPYF. The genes are TRBV11-2 and TRBJ2-7, with D perhaps TRBD1 (6 bases). The length of the CDR3 is 13 residues. V was cut by 3 bases and J by 12 bases, with 18 bases left in between. CDR1 is SGHAT, CDR2 FQNNGV, per germline.

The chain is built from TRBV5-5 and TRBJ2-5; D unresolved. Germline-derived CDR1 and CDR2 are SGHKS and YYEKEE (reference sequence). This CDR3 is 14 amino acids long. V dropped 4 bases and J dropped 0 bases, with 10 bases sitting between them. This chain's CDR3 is CASSRGPNQETQYF. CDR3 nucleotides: TGTGCCAGCAGCCGAGGTCCGAACCAAGAGACCCAGTACTTC.

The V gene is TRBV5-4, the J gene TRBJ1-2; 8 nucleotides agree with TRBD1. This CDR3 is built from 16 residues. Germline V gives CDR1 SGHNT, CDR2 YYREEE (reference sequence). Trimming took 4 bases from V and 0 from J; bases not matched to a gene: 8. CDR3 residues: CASSPPGTGANYGYTF. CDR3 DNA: TGTGCCAGCAGCCCCCCGGGGACAGGAGCTAACTATGGCTACACCTTC.

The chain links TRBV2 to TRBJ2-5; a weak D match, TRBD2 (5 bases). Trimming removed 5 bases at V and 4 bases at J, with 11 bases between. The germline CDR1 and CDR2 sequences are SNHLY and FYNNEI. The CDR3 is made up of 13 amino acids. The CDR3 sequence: CASSRGYGETQYF. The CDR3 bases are TGTGCCAGCAGTCGCGGGTACGGAGAGACCCAGTACTTC.

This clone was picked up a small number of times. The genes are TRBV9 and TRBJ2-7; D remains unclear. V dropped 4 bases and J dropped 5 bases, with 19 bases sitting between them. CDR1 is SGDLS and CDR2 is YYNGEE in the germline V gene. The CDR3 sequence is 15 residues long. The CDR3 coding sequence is TGTGCCAGCAGCCCAGCTATGCGGCCTTTGGACGAGCAGTACTTC. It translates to CASSPAMRPLDEQYF.

CDR3 loop: CASSIQGGMDEQFF. The CDR3 DNA reads TGTGCCAGCAGCATACAGGGGGGGATGGATGAGCAGTTCTTC. This chain joins TRBV5-8 and TRBJ2-1, with a possible D match to TRBD1 (8 bases). Germline-derived CDR1 and CDR2 are SGHTS and YDEGEE. The CDR3 loop spans 14 amino acids. Between the trimmed V and J ends, which lost 4 bases and 8 bases, there was a span of 16 bases.

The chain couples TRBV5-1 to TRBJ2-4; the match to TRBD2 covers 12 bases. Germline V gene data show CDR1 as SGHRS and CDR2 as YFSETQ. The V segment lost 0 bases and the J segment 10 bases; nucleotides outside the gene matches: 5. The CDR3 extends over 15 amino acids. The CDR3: CASSLGTSGELIQYF. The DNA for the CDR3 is TGCGCCAGCAGCTTGGGGACTAGCGGGGAACTAATTCAGTACTTC.

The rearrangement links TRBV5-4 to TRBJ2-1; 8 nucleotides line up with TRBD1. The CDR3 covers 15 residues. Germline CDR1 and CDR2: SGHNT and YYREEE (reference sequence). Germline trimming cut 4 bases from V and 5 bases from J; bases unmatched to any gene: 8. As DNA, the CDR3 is TGTGCCAGCAGCACGACAGGGGCAGGAAACAATGAGCAGTTCTTC. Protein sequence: CASSTTGAGNNEQFF.

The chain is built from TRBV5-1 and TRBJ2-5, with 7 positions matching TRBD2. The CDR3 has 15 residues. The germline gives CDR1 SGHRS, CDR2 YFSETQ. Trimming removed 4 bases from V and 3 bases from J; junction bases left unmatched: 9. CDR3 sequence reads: CASSLYTGTKETQYF. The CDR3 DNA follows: TGCGCCAGCAGCCTCTACACCGGGACTAAAGAGACCCAGTACTTC.

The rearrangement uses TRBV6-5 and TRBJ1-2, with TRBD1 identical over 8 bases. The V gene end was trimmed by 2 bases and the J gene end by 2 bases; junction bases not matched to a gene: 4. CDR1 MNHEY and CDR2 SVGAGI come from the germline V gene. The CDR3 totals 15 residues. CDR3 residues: CASSYGDRRNYGYTF. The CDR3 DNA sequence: TGTGCCAGCAGTTACGGGGACAGGCGGAACTATGGCTACACCTTC.

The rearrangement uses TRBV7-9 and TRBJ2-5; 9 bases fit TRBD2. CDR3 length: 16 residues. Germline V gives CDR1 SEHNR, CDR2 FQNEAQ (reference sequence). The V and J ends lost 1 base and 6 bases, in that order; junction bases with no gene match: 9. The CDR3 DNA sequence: TGTGCCAGCAGCTTAGGGGCGGGGGGGTCCCCAAAGACCCAGTACTTC. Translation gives CASSLGAGGSPKTQYF.

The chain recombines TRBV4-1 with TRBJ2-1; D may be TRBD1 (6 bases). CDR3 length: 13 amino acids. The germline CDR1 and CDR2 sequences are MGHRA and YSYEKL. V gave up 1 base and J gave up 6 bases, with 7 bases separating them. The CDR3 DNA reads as TGCGCCAGCAGCCAAGTCAGGGGCAATGAGCAGTTCTTC. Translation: CASSQVRGNEQFF.

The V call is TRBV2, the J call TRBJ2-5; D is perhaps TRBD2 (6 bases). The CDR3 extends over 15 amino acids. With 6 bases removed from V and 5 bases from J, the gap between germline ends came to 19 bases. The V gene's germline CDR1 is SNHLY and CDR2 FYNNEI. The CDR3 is CASSAPGGAGETQYF. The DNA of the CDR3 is TGTGCCAGCAGCGCACCCGGAGGGGCGGGGGAGACCCAGTACTTC.

The chain's CDR3 is CASSLYVADTQYF. The CDR3 region has the DNA TGTGCCAGCAGCTTGTATGTCGCAGATACGCAGTATTTT. This sequence joins TRBV7-9 and TRBJ2-3; D uncertain. Germline V gives CDR1 SEHNR, CDR2 FQNEAQ (reference sequence). This CDR3 spans 13 amino acids. Trimming took 3 bases from V and 4 from J, leaving 8 bases between them.

CDR3 sequence: CASSLLGGTGANVLTF. DNA for the CDR3: TGTGCCAGCAGCCTTTTGGGGGGAACTGGGGCCAACGTCCTGACTTTC. The rearrangement links TRBV27 to TRBJ2-6; the D gene is possibly TRBD2 (6 bases). Trimming left V 6 bases short and J 2 bases short, with 14 bases between. The germline V gene has CDR1 MNHEY and CDR2 SMNVEV (reference sequence). The CDR3 spans 16 residues.

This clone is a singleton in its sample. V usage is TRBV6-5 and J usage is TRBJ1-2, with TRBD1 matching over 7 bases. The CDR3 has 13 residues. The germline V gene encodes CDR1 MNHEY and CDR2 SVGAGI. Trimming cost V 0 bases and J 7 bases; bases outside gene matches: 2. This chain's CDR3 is CASSYSDRVGYTF. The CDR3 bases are TGTGCCAGCAGTTACTCCGACAGGGTTGGCTACACCTTC.

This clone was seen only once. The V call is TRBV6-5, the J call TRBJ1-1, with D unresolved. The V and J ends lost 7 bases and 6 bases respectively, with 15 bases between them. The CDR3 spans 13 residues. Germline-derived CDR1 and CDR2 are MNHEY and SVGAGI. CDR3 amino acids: CASTQSRRSEAFF. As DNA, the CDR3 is TGTGCCAGCACCCAAAGTAGGAGGTCTGAAGCTTTCTTT.

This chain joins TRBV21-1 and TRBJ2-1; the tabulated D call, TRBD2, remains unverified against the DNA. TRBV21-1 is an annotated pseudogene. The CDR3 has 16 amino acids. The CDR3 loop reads CASSKGSFIVRNEQFF. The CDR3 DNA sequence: TGTGCCAGCAGCAAAGGTTCCTTTATCGTTCGCAATGAGCAGTTCTTC.

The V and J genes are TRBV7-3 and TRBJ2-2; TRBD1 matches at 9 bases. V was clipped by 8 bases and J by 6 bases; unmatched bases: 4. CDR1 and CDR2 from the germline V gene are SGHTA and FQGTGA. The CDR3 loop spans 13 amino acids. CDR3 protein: CASGRDRAGELFF. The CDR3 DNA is TGTGCCAGCGGGCGGGACAGGGCCGGGGAGCTGTTTTTT. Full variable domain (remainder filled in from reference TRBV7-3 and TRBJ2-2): GAGVSQTPSNKVTEKGKYVELRCDPISGHTALYWYRQSLGQGPEFLIYFQGTGAADDSGLPNDRFFAVRPEGSVSTLKIQRTERGDSAVYLCASGRDRAGELFFGEGSRLTVL.

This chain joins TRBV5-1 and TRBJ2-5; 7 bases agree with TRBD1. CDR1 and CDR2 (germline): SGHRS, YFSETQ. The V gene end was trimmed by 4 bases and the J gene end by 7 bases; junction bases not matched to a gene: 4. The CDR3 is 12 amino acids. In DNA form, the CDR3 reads TGCGCCAGCAGCCCGGACAGGAGGACCCAGTACTTC. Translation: CASSPDRRTQYF.